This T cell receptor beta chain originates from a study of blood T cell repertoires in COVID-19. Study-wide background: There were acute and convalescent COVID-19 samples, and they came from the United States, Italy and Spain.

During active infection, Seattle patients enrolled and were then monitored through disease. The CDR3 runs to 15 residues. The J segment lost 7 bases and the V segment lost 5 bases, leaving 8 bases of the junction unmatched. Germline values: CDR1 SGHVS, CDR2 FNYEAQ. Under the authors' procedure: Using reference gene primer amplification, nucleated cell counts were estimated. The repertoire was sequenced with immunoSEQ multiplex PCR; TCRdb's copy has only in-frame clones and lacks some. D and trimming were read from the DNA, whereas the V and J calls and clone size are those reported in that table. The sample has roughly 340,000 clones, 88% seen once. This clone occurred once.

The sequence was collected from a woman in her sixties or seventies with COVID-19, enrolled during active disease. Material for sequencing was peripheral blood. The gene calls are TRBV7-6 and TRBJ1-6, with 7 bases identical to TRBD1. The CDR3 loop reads CASSDLTGRNSPLHF. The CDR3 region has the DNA TGTGCCAGCAGCGACCTGACAGGGAGAAATTCACCCCTCCACTTT. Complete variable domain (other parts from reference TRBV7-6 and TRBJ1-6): GAGVSQSPRYKVTKRGQDVALRCDPISGHVSLYWYRQALGQGPEFLTYFNYEAQQDKSGLPNDRFSAERPEGSISTLTIQRTEQRDSAMYRCASSDLTGRNSPLHFGNGTRLTVT.